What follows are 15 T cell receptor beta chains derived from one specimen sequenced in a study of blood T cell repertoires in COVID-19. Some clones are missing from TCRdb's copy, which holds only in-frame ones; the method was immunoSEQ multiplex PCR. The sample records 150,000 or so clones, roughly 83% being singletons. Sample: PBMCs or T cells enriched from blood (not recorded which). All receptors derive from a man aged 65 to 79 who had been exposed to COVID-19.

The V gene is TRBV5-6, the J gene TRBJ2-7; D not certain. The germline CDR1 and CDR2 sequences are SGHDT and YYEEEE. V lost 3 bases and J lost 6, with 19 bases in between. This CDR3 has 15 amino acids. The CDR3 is CASSSFTLPGSEQYF. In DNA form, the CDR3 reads TGTGCCAGCAGCTCGTTCACCCTACCAGGAAGCGAGCAGTACTTC.

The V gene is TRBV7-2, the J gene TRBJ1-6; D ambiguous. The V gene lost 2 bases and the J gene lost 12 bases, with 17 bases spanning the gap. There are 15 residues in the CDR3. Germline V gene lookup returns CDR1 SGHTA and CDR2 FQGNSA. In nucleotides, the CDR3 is TGTGCCAGCAGCTTAATCGCAGGCATGATAAGACCCCTCCACTTT. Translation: CASSLIAGMIRPLHF.

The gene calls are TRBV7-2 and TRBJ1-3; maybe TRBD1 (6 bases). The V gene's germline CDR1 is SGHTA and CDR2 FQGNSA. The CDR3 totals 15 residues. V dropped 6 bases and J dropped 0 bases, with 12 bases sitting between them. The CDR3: CASRSARGSGNTIYF. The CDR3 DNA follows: TGTGCCAGCAGGAGTGCCAGGGGCTCTGGAAACACCATATATTTT.

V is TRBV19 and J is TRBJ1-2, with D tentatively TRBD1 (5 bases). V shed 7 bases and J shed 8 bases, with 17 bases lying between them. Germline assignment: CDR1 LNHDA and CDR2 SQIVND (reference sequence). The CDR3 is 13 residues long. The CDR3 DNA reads TGTGCCAGTACCCTCGGAGCGGGGCACGGCTACACCTTC. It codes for CASTLGAGHGYTF.

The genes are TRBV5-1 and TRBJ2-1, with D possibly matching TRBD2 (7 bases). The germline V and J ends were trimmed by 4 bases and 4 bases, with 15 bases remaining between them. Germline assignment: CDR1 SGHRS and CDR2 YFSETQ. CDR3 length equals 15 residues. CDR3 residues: CASSPGEGGYNEQFF. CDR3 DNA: TGCGCCAGCAGCCCCGGGGAGGGGGGTTACAATGAGCAGTTCTTC.

CDR3 residues: CASSLVTKAEAFF. CDR3 coding DNA: TGTGCCAGCAGTTTGGTTACAAAAGCTGAAGCTTTCTTT. The chain is built from TRBV28 and TRBJ1-1; D is unclear. Germline CDR1 reads MDHEN; CDR2 reads SYDVKM. Between the trimmed V and J ends, which lost 3 bases and 6 bases, there was a span of 11 bases. The CDR3 consists of 13 residues.

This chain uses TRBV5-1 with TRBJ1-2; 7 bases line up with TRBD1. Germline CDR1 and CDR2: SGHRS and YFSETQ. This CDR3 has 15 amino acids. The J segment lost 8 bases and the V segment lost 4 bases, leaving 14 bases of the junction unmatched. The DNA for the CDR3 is TGCGCCAGCAGCCCCGACAGGGTAGAGGTGGGCGGCTACACCTTC. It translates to CASSPDRVEVGGYTF.

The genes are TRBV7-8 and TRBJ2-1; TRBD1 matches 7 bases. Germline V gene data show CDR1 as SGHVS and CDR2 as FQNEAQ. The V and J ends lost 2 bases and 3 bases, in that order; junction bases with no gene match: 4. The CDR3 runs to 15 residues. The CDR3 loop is CASSLSPGGYNEQFF. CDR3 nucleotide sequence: TGTGCCAGCAGCTTATCCCCAGGGGGCTACAATGAGCAGTTCTTC.

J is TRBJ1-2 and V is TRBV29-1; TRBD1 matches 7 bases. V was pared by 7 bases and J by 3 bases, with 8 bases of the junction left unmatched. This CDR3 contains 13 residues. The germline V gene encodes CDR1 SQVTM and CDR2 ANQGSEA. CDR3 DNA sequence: TGCAGCGCTTATACAGGGGACTACTATGGCTACACCTTC. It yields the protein CSAYTGDYYGYTF.

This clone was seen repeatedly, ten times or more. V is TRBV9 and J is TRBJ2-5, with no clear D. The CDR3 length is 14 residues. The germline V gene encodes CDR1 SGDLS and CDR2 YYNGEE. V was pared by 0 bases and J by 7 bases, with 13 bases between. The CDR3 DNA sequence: TGTGCCAGCAGCGTAGAGGTCGCCCCAGGGACCCAGTACTTC. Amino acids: CASSVEVAPGTQYF.

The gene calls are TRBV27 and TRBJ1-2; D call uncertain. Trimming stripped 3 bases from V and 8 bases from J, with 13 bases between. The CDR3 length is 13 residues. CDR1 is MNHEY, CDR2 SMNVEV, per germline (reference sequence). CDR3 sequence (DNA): TGTGCCAGCAGTTTTGGCGGGGAACGCGGCTACACCTTC. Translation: CASSFGGERGYTF.

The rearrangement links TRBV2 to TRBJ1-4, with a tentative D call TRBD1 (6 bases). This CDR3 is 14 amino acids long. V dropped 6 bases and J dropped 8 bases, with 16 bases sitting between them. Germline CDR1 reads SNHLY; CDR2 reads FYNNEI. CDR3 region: CASRDSFIREKLFF. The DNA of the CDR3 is TGTGCCAGCAGGGACAGCTTTATACGGGAAAAACTGTTTTTT.

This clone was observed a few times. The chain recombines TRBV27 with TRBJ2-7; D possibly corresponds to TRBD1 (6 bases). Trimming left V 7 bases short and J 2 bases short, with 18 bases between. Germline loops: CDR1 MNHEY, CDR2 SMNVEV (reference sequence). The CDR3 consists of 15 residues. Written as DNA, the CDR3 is TGTGCCAGCAAACGTCGGACAGACAAGCCCTACGAGCAGTACTTC. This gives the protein CASKRRTDKPYEQYF.

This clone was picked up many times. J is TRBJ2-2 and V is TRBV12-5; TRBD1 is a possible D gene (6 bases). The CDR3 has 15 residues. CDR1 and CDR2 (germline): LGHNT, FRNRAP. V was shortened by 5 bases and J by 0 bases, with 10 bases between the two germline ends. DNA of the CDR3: TGTGCTAGTGGTACCCGGACAGCGAACACCGGGGAGCTGTTTTTT. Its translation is CASGTRTANTGELFF.

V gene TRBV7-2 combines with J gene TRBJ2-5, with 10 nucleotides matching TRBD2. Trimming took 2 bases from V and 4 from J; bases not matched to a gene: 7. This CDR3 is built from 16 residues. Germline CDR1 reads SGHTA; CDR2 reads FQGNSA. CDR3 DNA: TGTGCCAGCAGCTTAACGAGCAGCGGGAGGGGAGAGACCCAGTACTTC. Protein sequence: CASSLTSSGRGETQYF.